Included here is one T cell receptor (beta chain) sequence, with context. What it recognizes is unknown. Assembly of TCR beta libraries relied on iRepertoire HTBI primers together with Arm-PCR of CDR3 regions. TCRdb used MiXCR to reprocess the multiplex PCR reads, holding one entry per CDR3 protein. The repertoire holds around 400,000 distinct CDR3 sequences, with 23% as singletons. These data belong to a study of regulatory T cells in long-lasting Graves disease. General study results and limits: The TCR repertoire of persistent Graves' patients was less diverse than that of newly diagnosed ones.

Indicated time point: persistent/refractory GD, antithyroid drugs over 5 years with positive TRAb. PBMC-derived RNA was used for the TCR library. Graves' disease diagnosis was established per American Thyroid Association guidelines. The patients were enrolled through endocrinology in Xi'an, China. V lost 4 bases, J lost 3 bases, and 15 bases stayed unmatched. Germline V gene lookup returns CDR1 DFQATT and CDR2 SNEGSKA (reference sequence). The CDR3 is made up of 18 amino acids. J is TRBJ1-5 and V is TRBV20-1, with TRBD1 matching over 10 bases. The starting material was peripheral blood mononuclear cells (PBMCs), obtained when the disease was refractory, from a patient treated with antithyroid drugs. The TCR comes from a female donor with Graves disease. For the CDR3, the DNA is TGCAGTGCTATAATCCGGGACAGGGGAGTAGAAACCAATCAGCCCCAGCATTTT. Translated, it gives CSAIIRDRGVETNQPQHF.